These T cell receptor beta chains were read from a single sample in a study of shared clonotypes between healthy human individuals. Generated by immunoSEQ multiplex PCR, the TCRdb table keeps only in-frame clones and is missing some. The sample gives some 2.4 million clones, approximately 93% of which show up once; 0.36% is in the top ten. Sequencing used naive CD4+ T cells from PBMCs. The origin of the receptors is a man aged 18 to 30 in good health. Some clones in this sample may be carry-over from other donors' samples. The CDR3 runs from the conserved cysteine through the conserved F or W. Each record gives: CDR3 DNA, CDR3 protein, V gene, D gene, clone size, J gene. The D gene is left open where the match is weak. The size field is filled for only some rows; it gives once, few, many or a size class.

cdr3_nt: TGTGCCAGCAGCTTAGCCGGGACTAATGAAAAACTGTTTTTT
cdr3_aa: CASSLAGTNEKLFF
v_call: TRBV7-2
d_call: -
clone_size: -
j_call: TRBJ1-4

cdr3_nt: TGTGCCAGCAGATCCGACCAGGTCTGGGGCACTGAAGCTTTCTTT
cdr3_aa: CASRSDQVWGTEAFF
v_call: TRBV27
d_call: -
clone_size: -
j_call: TRBJ1-1

cdr3_nt: TGTGCCAGCAGCTTGGGGACCCAGTACAATGAGCAGTTCTTC
cdr3_aa: CASSLGTQYNEQFF
v_call: TRBV11-2
d_call: -
clone_size: -
j_call: TRBJ2-1

cdr3_nt: TGTGCCAGCACCCTAAGGGGGGGCACGGTCGGGTACGAGCAGTACTTC
cdr3_aa: CASTLRGGTVGYEQYF
v_call: TRBV7-2
d_call: -
clone_size: -
j_call: TRBJ2-7

cdr3_nt: TGTGCCAGCAGCGTAGGAGAAGGACTAGCGGGAGCTAGAGACATTCAGTACTTC
cdr3_aa: CASSVGEGLAGARDIQYF
v_call: TRBV9
d_call: TRBD2
clone_size: -
j_call: TRBJ2-4

cdr3_nt: TGTGCCAGCTCACCACCGGGACAGGTTAATGAAAAACTGTTTTTT
cdr3_aa: CASSPPGQVNEKLFF
v_call: TRBV18
d_call: TRBD1
clone_size: -
j_call: TRBJ1-4

cdr3_nt: TGTGCCAGTGGACCTTGGACAACTAACTATGGCTACACCTTC
cdr3_aa: CASGPWTTNYGYTF
v_call: TRBV25-1
d_call: -
clone_size: -
j_call: TRBJ1-2

cdr3_nt: TGCGCCAGCAGCTTAGCCGGGACAGGGGGCGAAGAGACCCAGTACTTC
cdr3_aa: CASSLAGTGGEETQYF
v_call: TRBV5-1
d_call: TRBD1
clone_size: -
j_call: TRBJ2-5

cdr3_nt: TGTGCCAGCAGAACTAGCGGGATTGCAGATACGCAGTATTTT
cdr3_aa: CASRTSGIADTQYF
v_call: TRBV6-5
d_call: TRBD2
clone_size: -
j_call: TRBJ2-3

cdr3_nt: TGTGCCAGCAGCCCCGGGATGGATAGCAATCAGCCCCAGCATTTT
cdr3_aa: CASSPGMDSNQPQHF
v_call: TRBV5-4
d_call: -
clone_size: -
j_call: TRBJ1-5

cdr3_nt: TGTGCCAGCAGCTCCGTATGGGGGGGCGAGCAGTACTTC
cdr3_aa: CASSSVWGGEQYF
v_call: TRBV7-3
d_call: TRBD2
clone_size: -
j_call: TRBJ2-7

cdr3_nt: TGTGCCAGCAGCCCCCGGCGGGGGCCATACGAGCAGTACTTC
cdr3_aa: CASSPRRGPYEQYF
v_call: TRBV7-2
d_call: -
clone_size: -
j_call: TRBJ2-7

cdr3_nt: TGTGCCAGCAGCGACAGGGGGCGGCTAGCGGGAGACAACGAGCAGTACTTC
cdr3_aa: CASSDRGRLAGDNEQYF
v_call: TRBV2
d_call: -
clone_size: -
j_call: TRBJ2-7

cdr3_nt: TGCGCCAGCAGTCGAGGGACTAGCGGGAGAGGGGAGCAGTACTTC
cdr3_aa: CASSRGTSGRGEQYF
v_call: TRBV10-1
d_call: TRBD2
clone_size: once
j_call: TRBJ2-7

cdr3_nt: TGTGCCAGCAGCCGAGCTTGGACAGGGGAGAACACTGAAGCTTTCTTT
cdr3_aa: CASSRAWTGENTEAFF
v_call: TRBV7-3
d_call: TRBD1
clone_size: -
j_call: TRBJ1-1

cdr3_nt: TGTGCCAGCAGTATGTGGGGTACCTACGAGCAGTACTTC
cdr3_aa: CASSMWGTYEQYF
v_call: TRBV28
d_call: -
clone_size: -
j_call: TRBJ2-7

cdr3_nt: TGTGCCAGCAGCCCCCAACTACAGGGGCTTAACACCGGGGAGCTGTTTTTT
cdr3_aa: CASSPQLQGLNTGELFF
v_call: TRBV9
d_call: TRBD1
clone_size: -
j_call: TRBJ2-2

cdr3_nt: TGCGCCAGCAGCCGTACAGTCTCCTACGAGCAGTACTTC
cdr3_aa: CASSRTVSYEQYF
v_call: TRBV4-3
d_call: -
clone_size: -
j_call: TRBJ2-7

cdr3_nt: TGTGCCAGCAAGATACCAGACCAGCGGAATGAGCAGTTCTTC
cdr3_aa: CASKIPDQRNEQFF
v_call: TRBV6-6
d_call: -
clone_size: -
j_call: TRBJ2-1

cdr3_nt: TGCGCCAGCAGCTCCCAACAGGGCACTGAAGCTTTCTTT
cdr3_aa: CASSSQQGTEAFF
v_call: TRBV4-3
d_call: -
clone_size: once
j_call: TRBJ1-1

cdr3_nt: TGCGCCAGCAGCTTGGGAAGCTCGGGAGCTAACTATGGCTACACCTTC
cdr3_aa: CASSLGSSGANYGYTF
v_call: TRBV5-1
d_call: -
clone_size: -
j_call: TRBJ1-2

cdr3_nt: TGCGCCAGCAGCTTCTCGGGGGGCTCCTACAATGAGCAGTTCTTC
cdr3_aa: CASSFSGGSYNEQFF
v_call: TRBV5-1
d_call: TRBD2
clone_size: -
j_call: TRBJ2-1

cdr3_nt: TGTGCCAGCAGTCCCTCGACCTCTGGAAACACCATATATTTT
cdr3_aa: CASSPSTSGNTIYF
v_call: TRBV28
d_call: -
clone_size: -
j_call: TRBJ1-3

cdr3_nt: TGTGCCAGCAGCTTAAGGACTAGCGGGATTGAGACCCAGTACTTC
cdr3_aa: CASSLRTSGIETQYF
v_call: TRBV9
d_call: TRBD2
clone_size: -
j_call: TRBJ2-5

cdr3_nt: TGTGCCAGCAGTTTATCCGGGGCTGGGGCCAACGTCCTGACTTTC
cdr3_aa: CASSLSGAGANVLTF
v_call: TRBV28
d_call: -
clone_size: -
j_call: TRBJ2-6